Here is one T cell receptor beta chain with its context. Its specificity is not known. CDR1 and CDR2 from the germline V gene are MNHEY and SVGAGI. There are 15 residues in the CDR3. The J segment lost 2 bases and the V segment lost 4 bases, leaving 5 bases of the junction unmatched. This record belongs to a study of cytomegalovirus exposure and HLA in healthy donors. Points from the study as a whole: As was reported, the classifier diagnosed cytomegalovirus status with high specificity and sensitivity.

Use of 60 Vbeta and 13 Jbeta primers characterized the PCR. Clones were sequenced by immunoSEQ multiplex PCR, and TCRdb holds only the in-frame ones, with some missing. The sample includes around 140,000 clones, about four fifths of them seen just once. Input material: PBMCs. This receptor was obtained from a male donor in good health and CMV-seronegative. The chain is built from TRBV6-5 and TRBJ2-7, with 10 bases identical to TRBD2. The CDR3 loop is CASSLAGGTTYEQYF. CDR3 DNA: TGTGCCAGCAGTTTAGCGGGGGGCACTACCTACGAGCAGTACTTC.